Listed here are 3 T cell receptor beta chains from one sample, sequenced in a study of technical replicates of blood from several donors. The assay was immunoSEQ multiplex PCR, and TCRdb's table has in-frame clones only and misses some. The profile covers tens of thousands of clones, with roughly 94% appearing a single time and around 0.25% taken by the ten largest. Sequenced: T cells isolated from PBMCs. These receptors all stem from a human donor in good health.

This chain uses TRBV7-6 with TRBJ1-1; the D gene is possibly TRBD1 (5 bases). The ends were cut back, 0 bases at V and 9 bases at J, with 8 bases in the middle. CDR1 is SGHVS, CDR2 FNYEAQ, per germline. This CDR3 region has 12 residues. CDR3 sequence (DNA): TGTGCCAGCAGCTTAGCCGGACATCAAGCTTTCTTT. Amino acids: CASSLAGHQAFF.

V usage is TRBV29-1 and J usage is TRBJ1-3; D not resolved. This CDR3 is 12 amino acids long. Germline CDR1 reads SQVTM; CDR2 reads ANQGSEA. V was shortened by 6 bases and J by 0 bases, with 6 bases between the two germline ends. This CDR3 reads CSVSSSGNTIYF. The CDR3 DNA is TGCAGCGTGTCGAGCTCTGGAAACACCATATATTTT.

In DNA form, the CDR3 reads TGTGCCAGTCTTTCGGCGAGGAGCAATCAGCCCCAGCATTTT. Translation: CASLSARSNQPQHF. The chain combines TRBV19 with TRBJ1-5; unclear D gene. CDR1 and CDR2 from the germline V gene are LNHDA and SQIVND (reference sequence). Trimming removed 8 bases at V and 1 base at J, with 12 bases between. The CDR3 length is 14 residues.